These 14 T cell receptor beta chains were all obtained from the same sample, sequenced in a study of cytomegalovirus exposure and HLA in healthy donors. Profiled with immunoSEQ multiplex PCR; TCRdb holds only in-frame clones, not every one. The profile shows 71,000 or so clones, roughly 94% of them singletons. What was sequenced was PBMCs. These receptors all stem from a man younger than 35 in good health and CMV-seropositive.

The J gene is TRBJ1-5, the V gene TRBV6-5, with 7 bases that match TRBD1. With 5 bases clipped from V and 8 bases from J, the junction kept 9 bases outside the gene matches. This CDR3 has 14 residues. The germline V gene has CDR1 MNHEY and CDR2 SVGAGI. CDR3 region: CASSRRQGVEPQHF. The CDR3 nucleotides read TGTGCCAGCAGTCGCAGACAGGGAGTTGAGCCCCAGCATTTT.

The rearrangement joins TRBV6-5 to TRBJ1-2, with D tentatively TRBD1 (6 bases). The CDR3 is 16 amino acids. V was clipped by 2 bases and J by 1 base, with 14 bases between them. CDR1 is MNHEY, CDR2 SVGAGI, per germline. The chain's CDR3 is CASSYTGGRGNYGYTF. The CDR3 bases are TGTGCCAGCAGTTACACTGGGGGCCGGGGTAACTATGGCTACACCTTC.

The chain couples TRBV5-6 to TRBJ2-7; the match to TRBD1 covers 8 bases. The CDR3 loop spans 14 amino acids. The V and J ends lost 2 bases and 2 bases, in that order; junction bases with no gene match: 3. Germline CDR1 and CDR2: SGHDT and YYEEEE. The CDR3 DNA is TGTGCCAGCAGCTTTGGACAGGGAACCTACGAGCAGTACTTC. It translates to CASSFGQGTYEQYF.

The chain couples TRBV5-1 to TRBJ2-7; TRBD1 is a possible D gene (6 bases). Germline V gives CDR1 SGHRS, CDR2 YFSETQ. V lost 0 bases and J lost 6, with 10 bases in between. The CDR3 runs to 13 residues. The CDR3 loop is CASSLAAGAEQYF. The CDR3 nucleotides are TGCGCCAGCAGCTTGGCCGCAGGGGCCGAGCAGTACTTC.

This sequence joins TRBV19 and TRBJ1-1; unclear D gene. This CDR3 is 16 amino acids long. Trimming left V 4 bases short and J 0 bases short, with 15 bases between. From germline, CDR1 is LNHDA and CDR2 SQIVND (reference sequence). CDR3 region: CASSNPRTKLNTEAFF. The CDR3 region has the DNA TGTGCCAGTAGTAATCCGCGGACTAAACTGAACACTGAAGCTTTCTTT.

This sequence joins TRBV5-1 and TRBJ2-7; tentatively, D is TRBD1 (6 bases). Germline V CDR1 and CDR2: SGHRS, YFSETQ. Trimming left V 2 bases short and J 1 base short, with 13 bases between. CDR3 length: 15 amino acids. The CDR3, as DNA: TGCGCCAGCAGCTTACAGGGTATACCTTCCTACGAGCAGTACTTC. Protein sequence: CASSLQGIPSYEQYF.

The rearrangement joins TRBV28 to TRBJ2-3; 13 positions agree with TRBD2. Germline V gives CDR1 MDHEN, CDR2 SYDVKM. V dropped 10 bases and J dropped 4; count of bases not matched to a gene: 17. CDR3 length equals 18 residues. The CDR3 loop reads CATEPPYGTSGEADTQYF. The CDR3, as DNA: TGTGCCACCGAACCCCCCTACGGGACTAGCGGGGAGGCAGATACGCAGTATTTT.

This chain links TRBV30 with TRBJ2-1; 8 nucleotides agree with TRBD1. CDR1 and CDR2 from the germline V gene are GTSNPN and SVGIG (reference sequence). Trimming cost V 1 base and J 8 bases; bases outside gene matches: 13. The CDR3 is 16 residues long. The CDR3 loop reads CAWSDPDRVRFHEQFF. CDR3 sequence (DNA): TGTGCCTGGAGTGATCCGGACAGGGTACGATTTCATGAGCAGTTCTTC.

The gene calls are TRBV5-1 and TRBJ2-5; D may be TRBD1 (6 bases). The V and J ends lost 1 base and 5 bases respectively, with 9 bases between them. Looked up from germline, CDR1 is SGHRS and CDR2 is YFSETQ. The CDR3 sequence is 13 residues long. CDR3 protein: CASSLRQGETQYF. As DNA, the CDR3 is TGCGCCAGCAGCTTGAGGCAGGGGGAGACCCAGTACTTC.

V usage is TRBV2 and J usage is TRBJ2-3, with D unresolved. V lost 9 bases and J lost 2, with 12 bases in between. The germline CDR1 and CDR2 sequences are SNHLY and FYNNEI. There are 13 residues in the CDR3. In nucleotides, the CDR3 is TGTGCCAGTACAGATCGTAACACAGATACGCAGTATTTT. It codes for CASTDRNTDTQYF.

This rearrangement joins TRBV15 to TRBJ1-6; D possibly corresponds to TRBD1 (5 bases). Germline-derived CDR1 and CDR2 are LNHNV and YYDKDF (reference sequence). The ends were cut back, 0 bases at V and 10 bases at J, with 13 bases in the middle. This CDR3 spans 15 amino acids. The CDR3 region is CATSRDRRGGSPLHF. In DNA, the CDR3 is TGTGCCACCAGCAGAGATAGGAGGGGTGGGTCACCCCTCCACTTT.

This sequence joins TRBV2 and TRBJ2-2; D possibly corresponds to TRBD2 (6 bases). The length of the CDR3 is 13 residues. V gave up 9 bases and J gave up 5 bases, with 13 bases separating them. CDR1 and CDR2 (germline): SNHLY, FYNNEI. The CDR3 here is CARSEGLTGELFF. The CDR3 DNA is TGTGCCAGATCGGAGGGCCTAACCGGGGAGCTGTTTTTT.

This chain joins TRBV28 and TRBJ1-2; D gene unclear. Looked up from germline, CDR1 is MDHEN and CDR2 is SYDVKM. The V end was cut by 4 bases, the J end by 8 bases, with 17 bases between. CDR3 length: 14 residues. CDR3 in amino acids: CASSSPRGGQGYTF. CDR3 bases: TGTGCCAGCAGTTCACCCCGGGGAGGGCAGGGCTACACCTTC.

V usage is TRBV11-2 and J usage is TRBJ2-3; no definite D call. Germline lookup yields CDR1 SGHAT and CDR2 FQNNGV. V lost 3 bases and J 0 bases, leaving 7 bases between the germline ends. The CDR3 extends over 14 amino acids. The CDR3 protein is CASSLELSTDTQYF. The DNA of the CDR3 is TGTGCCAGCAGCTTGGAGTTGAGCACAGATACGCAGTATTTT.